Detailed here is one T cell receptor (beta chain). Its antigen is not identified. CDR1 is SQVTM, CDR2 ANQGSEA, per germline. V was trimmed by 8 bases and J by 4 bases, leaving 17 bases between them. This CDR3 is 13 amino acids long. This sample stems from a study of early T cells in non-severe SARS-CoV-2 infection. Study details: The sequenced material was bulk RNA from unsorted whole blood, and its chains were unpaired. Study observations and caveats: VDJdb-based annotation leaned toward anti-spike CD8 responses and missed private and CD4 specificities.

Tagging with unique molecular identifiers was applied to individual cDNA molecules. TCRdb reprocessed the 5' RACE reads with MiXCR, giving one entry per CDR3 protein. Among 98,000 or so distinct CDR3 sequences listed, roughly an eighth were seen once. The chain recombines TRBV29-1 with TRBJ1-2, with no clear D. This sequence was found in an adult who was a healthcare worker with PCR-confirmed SARS-CoV-2 infection or an uninfected control (not recorded which). The specimen was whole blood. The CDR3 is CSSLSTGIYGYTF. CDR3 DNA sequence: TGCAGCTCACTCTCAACGGGGATCTATGGCTACACCTTC. The complete variable domain, with remaining parts taken from reference TRBV29-1 and TRBJ1-2, reads SAVISQKPSRDICQRGTSLTIQCQVDSQVTMMFWYRQQPGQSLTLIATANQGSEATYESGFVIDKFPISRPNLTFSTLTVSNMSPEDSSIYLCSSLSTGIYGYTFGSGTRLTVV.